A selection of T cell receptor beta chains follows, all from one sample in a study of blood T cell repertoires in COVID-19. Clones were sequenced by immunoSEQ multiplex PCR, and TCRdb holds only the in-frame ones, with some missing. Among about 130,000 clones, 85% to 90% were seen once, and the ten largest hold 4.3%. Sequencing was performed on peripheral blood. The receptors derive from a human donor in a cohort sampled during active COVID-19. The CDR3 runs from the conserved cysteine through the conserved F or W. A D gene is named only where the DNA matches it firmly. Expanded clones are given a class, and other clones once, few, many or no size at all.

clone size: once
D gene: -
V gene: TRBV19
J gene: TRBJ1-6
CDR3 DNA: TGTGCCAGTAGTCCTTTTGGGAGGTGGAATTCACCCCTCCACTTT
CDR3 protein: CASSPFGRWNSPLHF

clone size: -
D gene: TRBD2
V gene: TRBV11-3
J gene: TRBJ2-1
CDR3 DNA: TGTGCCAGCAGCTTAGCTTGGAGCGGGGGTGAGTACAATGAGCAGTTCTTC
CDR3 protein: CASSLAWSGGEYNEQFF

clone size: -
D gene: -
V gene: TRBV7-9
J gene: TRBJ1-2
CDR3 DNA: TGTGCCAGCAGCTTTGCAGGGTCGCCCGGCTACACCTTC
CDR3 protein: CASSFAGSPGYTF

clone size: -
D gene: -
V gene: TRBV6-2/TRBV6-3
J gene: TRBJ1-1
CDR3 DNA: TGTGCCAGCAGTCAACTACGGGGGAACACTGAAGCTTTCTTT
CDR3 protein: CASSQLRGNTEAFF

clone size: -
D gene: TRBD2
V gene: TRBV7-9
J gene: TRBJ2-5
CDR3 DNA: TGTGCCAGCAGCTTAGGACTAGCGGGAGAGACCCAGTACTTC
CDR3 protein: CASSLGLAGETQYF

clone size: -
D gene: -
V gene: TRBV29-1
J gene: TRBJ2-1
CDR3 DNA: TGCAGCGTTGAAAGGGGAGGCAGGAGCTCCTACAATGAGCAGTTCTTC
CDR3 protein: CSVERGGRSSYNEQFF

clone size: -
D gene: -
V gene: TRBV6-2/TRBV6-3
J gene: TRBJ1-2
CDR3 DNA: TGTGCCAGCAGTTACTCTGTCTCGAACTATGGCTACACCTTC
CDR3 protein: CASSYSVSNYGYTF

clone size: -
D gene: -
V gene: TRBV6-5
J gene: TRBJ2-3
CDR3 DNA: TGTGCCAGCAGCCGCAGGGATGTAACAGATACGCAGTATTTT
CDR3 protein: CASSRRDVTDTQYF

clone size: -
D gene: -
V gene: TRBV5-1
J gene: TRBJ2-3
CDR3 DNA: TGCGCCAGCAGCTCGGACGTGGGGAGGACGCAGTATTTT
CDR3 protein: CASSSDVGRTQYF

clone size: many
D gene: -
V gene: TRBV5-4
J gene: TRBJ1-2
CDR3 DNA: TGTGCCAGCAGCTTACAGAGCTCCTATGGCTACACCTTC
CDR3 protein: CASSLQSSYGYTF

clone size: -
D gene: -
V gene: TRBV7-2
J gene: TRBJ1-5
CDR3 DNA: TGTGCCAGCAGCCCCCCGGGTTATCAGCCCCAGCATTTT
CDR3 protein: CASSPPGYQPQHF

clone size: -
D gene: TRBD2
V gene: TRBV5-4
J gene: TRBJ2-5
CDR3 DNA: TGTGCCAGCAGCCAAAATAGCGGGGGGGCCCTGGAGACCCAGTACTTC
CDR3 protein: CASSQNSGGALETQYF

clone size: -
D gene: -
V gene: TRBV3-1/TRBV3-2
J gene: TRBJ2-1
CDR3 DNA: TGTGCCAGCAGCCAAGGGGGCCGCCCCCACAATGAGCAGTTCTTC
CDR3 protein: CASSQGGRPHNEQFF

clone size: -
D gene: TRBD1
V gene: TRBV7-9
J gene: TRBJ1-2
CDR3 DNA: TGTGCCAGCAGCTTAGCGGACAGGGGAGGTCACTATGGCTACACCTTC
CDR3 protein: CASSLADRGGHYGYTF

clone size: -
D gene: TRBD2
V gene: TRBV6-5
J gene: TRBJ2-1
CDR3 DNA: TGTGCCAGCAGTTGGGGTCCGGGACTAGCGGGAGATGAGCAGTTCTTC
CDR3 protein: CASSWGPGLAGDEQFF

clone size: -
D gene: -
V gene: TRBV4-1
J gene: TRBJ2-2
CDR3 DNA: TGCGCCAGCAGCCAAGATCCGGGCACCGGGGAGCTGTTTTTT
CDR3 protein: CASSQDPGTGELFF

clone size: once
D gene: TRBD1
V gene: TRBV3-1/TRBV3-2
J gene: TRBJ1-6
CDR3 DNA: TGTGCCAGCAGCCAAGAGAGAGGGACAGGGAACTCCTATAATTCACCCCTCCACTTT
CDR3 protein: CASSQERGTGNSYNSPLHF

clone size: -
D gene: TRBD1
V gene: TRBV2
J gene: TRBJ1-1
CDR3 DNA: TGTGCCAGCAGACATACCCGGGACAGGGGGTATGACACTGAAGCTTTCTTT
CDR3 protein: CASRHTRDRGYDTEAFF

clone size: -
D gene: -
V gene: TRBV4-2
J gene: TRBJ1-3
CDR3 DNA: TGTGCCAGCAGCCAAGAGCCGGAGGGAAACACCATATATTTT
CDR3 protein: CASSQEPEGNTIYF

clone size: -
D gene: TRBD2
V gene: TRBV7-8
J gene: TRBJ2-1
CDR3 DNA: TGTGCCAGCAGCTTAACCGGGACTAGTCGCAATGAGCAGTTCTTC
CDR3 protein: CASSLTGTSRNEQFF

clone size: -
D gene: TRBD2
V gene: TRBV27
J gene: TRBJ2-2
CDR3 DNA: TGTGCCAGCAGCCGTCAGACTAGCGCCCTCAACACCGGGGAGCTGTTTTTT
CDR3 protein: CASSRQTSALNTGELFF

clone size: -
D gene: TRBD2
V gene: TRBV29-1
J gene: TRBJ2-2
CDR3 DNA: TGCAGCGTTGTCGCGGGGGGTGGCTCCAACACCGGGGAGCTGTTTTTT
CDR3 protein: CSVVAGGGSNTGELFF

clone size: -
D gene: -
V gene: TRBV7-6
J gene: TRBJ2-2
CDR3 DNA: TGTGCCAGCAGCTCAGTCGCGAACACCGGGGAGCTGTTTTTT
CDR3 protein: CASSSVANTGELFF

clone size: -
D gene: TRBD1
V gene: TRBV18
J gene: TRBJ2-1
CDR3 DNA: TGTGCCAGCTCACCACCCGTCGGGGACAGGGTTCCTGATGAGCAGTTCTTC
CDR3 protein: CASSPPVGDRVPDEQFF

clone size: -
D gene: TRBD1
V gene: TRBV19
J gene: TRBJ2-2
CDR3 DNA: TGTGCCAGTGTTGACAGGGGAAGGGGTACCGGGGAGCTGTTTTTT
CDR3 protein: CASVDRGRGTGELFF

clone size: -
D gene: TRBD1
V gene: TRBV5-4
J gene: TRBJ1-2
CDR3 DNA: TGTGCCAGCAGCTTGGCCTCGGACAGGGGTGGCGGCTACACCTTC
CDR3 protein: CASSLASDRGGGYTF

clone size: -
D gene: TRBD1
V gene: TRBV5-4
J gene: TRBJ2-7
CDR3 DNA: TGTGCCAGCAGTTCGGAGGTGGGCAGGGGGACCTACGAGCAGTACTTC
CDR3 protein: CASSSEVGRGTYEQYF

clone size: -
D gene: TRBD2
V gene: TRBV10-1
J gene: TRBJ2-1
CDR3 DNA: TGCGCCAGCAGCGGGACTAGATCTTATGAGCAGTTCTTC
CDR3 protein: CASSGTRSYEQFF

clone size: few
D gene: -
V gene: TRBV20-1
J gene: TRBJ1-1
CDR3 DNA: TGCAGTGCTAGTGGGGCGGGGCCGCGGAACACTGAAGCTTTCTTT
CDR3 protein: CSASGAGPRNTEAFF

clone size: -
D gene: -
V gene: TRBV27
J gene: TRBJ1-2
CDR3 DNA: TGTGCCAGCAGTTTTAGGGGCTCTGGCTACACCTTC
CDR3 protein: CASSFRGSGYTF

clone size: -
D gene: -
V gene: TRBV3-1/TRBV3-2
J gene: TRBJ2-1
CDR3 DNA: TGTGCCAGCAGCCAAGACCAGGGCTACAATGAGCAGTTCTTC
CDR3 protein: CASSQDQGYNEQFF

clone size: -
D gene: -
V gene: TRBV9
J gene: TRBJ1-1
CDR3 DNA: TGTGCCAGCAGCGTAGCCCCTGTTACTGAAGCTTTCTTT
CDR3 protein: CASSVAPVTEAFF

clone size: -
D gene: -
V gene: TRBV4-3
J gene: TRBJ2-6
CDR3 DNA: TGCGCCAGCAGCCAAGTCAGCTCTGGGGCCAACGTCCTGACTTTC
CDR3 protein: CASSQVSSGANVLTF

clone size: -
D gene: -
V gene: TRBV5-8
J gene: TRBJ1-1
CDR3 DNA: TGTGCCAGCAGCTTGAGTGTAGACATCCAAGGAAACACTGAAGCTTTCTTT
CDR3 protein: CASSLSVDIQGNTEAFF

clone size: -
D gene: TRBD2
V gene: TRBV7-6
J gene: TRBJ2-1
CDR3 DNA: TGTGCCAGCAGCTTTTTGGATCGGCTAGCGGGGGGTAATGAGCAGTTCTTC
CDR3 protein: CASSFLDRLAGGNEQFF

clone size: once
D gene: -
V gene: TRBV7-7
J gene: TRBJ1-4
CDR3 DNA: TGTGCTAGCAGCCGGACGGGGGGGGCTAATGAAAAACTGTTTTTT
CDR3 protein: CASSRTGGANEKLFF

clone size: -
D gene: TRBD2
V gene: TRBV7-8
J gene: TRBJ2-4
CDR3 DNA: TGTGCCAGCAGCTTAGTGCGGGAGAAAAACATTCAGTACTTC
CDR3 protein: CASSLVREKNIQYF

clone size: -
D gene: TRBD2
V gene: TRBV11-2
J gene: TRBJ2-3
CDR3 DNA: TGTGCCAGCAGCCAACCTGGAAGACTAGCGCTGGATACGCAGTATTTT
CDR3 protein: CASSQPGRLALDTQYF

clone size: -
D gene: TRBD1
V gene: TRBV19
J gene: TRBJ1-5
CDR3 DNA: TGTGCCAGTAGGGGGACAGGGGATCAGCCCCAGCATTTT
CDR3 protein: CASRGTGDQPQHF

clone size: -
D gene: -
V gene: TRBV19
J gene: TRBJ1-6
CDR3 DNA: TGTGCCAGTAGTAACGGTAATTCACCCCTCCACTTT
CDR3 protein: CASSNGNSPLHF

clone size: many
D gene: -
V gene: TRBV3-1/TRBV3-2
J gene: TRBJ1-2
CDR3 DNA: TGTGCCAGCAGCTATGACAGGAACTATGGCTACACCTTC
CDR3 protein: CASSYDRNYGYTF

clone size: once
D gene: -
V gene: TRBV7-9
J gene: TRBJ1-2
CDR3 DNA: TGTGCCAGCAGCTCCCATGAGGGGAGGATGAAATATGGCTACACCTTC
CDR3 protein: CASSSHEGRMKYGYTF

clone size: -
D gene: TRBD2
V gene: TRBV6-2/TRBV6-3
J gene: TRBJ2-3
CDR3 DNA: TGTGCCAGCAGTTACTCGAAAGGACTAGCGACAGATACGCAGTATTTT
CDR3 protein: CASSYSKGLATDTQYF

clone size: once
D gene: -
V gene: TRBV7-2
J gene: TRBJ1-5
CDR3 DNA: TGTGCCAGCAGCTTAAAGGCGGGAAGTCAGCCCCAGCATTTT
CDR3 protein: CASSLKAGSQPQHF

clone size: -
D gene: TRBD1
V gene: TRBV18
J gene: TRBJ1-5
CDR3 DNA: TGTGCCAGCTCACCGAAAACAGGGGACAGGGGCAGACAGCCCCAGCATTTT
CDR3 protein: CASSPKTGDRGRQPQHF

clone size: -
D gene: -
V gene: TRBV27
J gene: TRBJ1-6
CDR3 DNA: TGTGCCAGCAGTACGTACAGCTCCTATAATTCACCCCTCCACTTT
CDR3 protein: CASSTYSSYNSPLHF

clone size: -
D gene: -
V gene: TRBV6-1
J gene: TRBJ1-4
CDR3 DNA: TGTGCCAGCAGTGAATTCGACTCGGGAGGACTCCTAGGGGGAAATGAAAAACTGTTTTTT
CDR3 protein: CASSEFDSGGLLGGNEKLFF

clone size: -
D gene: TRBD1
V gene: TRBV10-3
J gene: TRBJ1-1
CDR3 DNA: TGTGCCATCAGTGATGCAGGGGGCGCTTTCTTT
CDR3 protein: CAISDAGGAFF

clone size: -
D gene: -
V gene: TRBV7-6
J gene: TRBJ1-1
CDR3 DNA: TGTGCCAGCAGCTTCCGCGGTGTGAACACTGAAGCTTTCTTT
CDR3 protein: CASSFRGVNTEAFF

clone size: -
D gene: -
V gene: TRBV4-2
J gene: TRBJ1-6
CDR3 DNA: TGTGCCAGCAGCCAAGATACCGGAGGGAATTCACCCCTCCACTTT
CDR3 protein: CASSQDTGGNSPLHF